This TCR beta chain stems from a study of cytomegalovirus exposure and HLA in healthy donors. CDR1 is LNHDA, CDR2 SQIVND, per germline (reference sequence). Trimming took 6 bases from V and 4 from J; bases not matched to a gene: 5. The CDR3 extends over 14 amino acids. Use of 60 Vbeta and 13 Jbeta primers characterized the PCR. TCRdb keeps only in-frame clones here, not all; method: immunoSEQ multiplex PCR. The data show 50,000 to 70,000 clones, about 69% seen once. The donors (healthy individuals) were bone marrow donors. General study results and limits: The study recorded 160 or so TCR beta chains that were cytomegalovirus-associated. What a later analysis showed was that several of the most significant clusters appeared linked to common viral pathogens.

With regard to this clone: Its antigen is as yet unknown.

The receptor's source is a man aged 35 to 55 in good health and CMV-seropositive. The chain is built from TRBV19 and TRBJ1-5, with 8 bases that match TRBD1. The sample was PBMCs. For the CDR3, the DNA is TGTGCCAGTAGCCCTGACAGGGGTAATCAGCCCCAGCATTTT. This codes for CASSPDRGNQPQHF.